This TCR beta chain came from a study of blood T cell repertoires in COVID-19. Germline CDR1 is LGHDT and CDR2 is YNNKEL (reference sequence). V was clipped by 3 bases and J by 2 bases, with 24 bases between them. The CDR3 contains 19 residues. Adults between roughly 18 and 90 years of age took part from under 25 US areas. TCRdb's table, derived via immunoSEQ multiplex PCR, lists solely in-frame clones and lacks some. Among approximately 220,000 clones listed, roughly four fifths were seen once. This clone was seen a few times. The specimen sequenced was PBMCs or T cells enriched from blood (not recorded which). The TCR was taken from a woman between 45 and 60 years old who had been exposed to COVID-19. V usage is TRBV3-1 (or the pseudogene TRBV3-2) and J usage is TRBJ2-3; a weak D match, TRBD2 (6 bases). The CDR3 protein is CASSQNDPLGAGSTDTQYF. In nucleotides, the CDR3 is TGTGCCAGCAGCCAGAACGACCCCTTAGGGGCGGGGTCCACAGATACGCAGTATTTT.